This paragraph reports one T cell receptor (beta chain). No cognate antigen has been identified for it. It has no much larger one-base neighbor in the sample; base qualities were not kept. The record originates from a study of regulatory T cells in long-lasting Graves disease (TCRdb year 2021). Regarding the study in general: In the newly diagnosed Graves' disease group, patients had been taking antithyroid drugs for less than 3 months. Patients with persistent Graves' disease were compared with patients with newly diagnosed Graves' disease using TCR sequencing and RNA sequencing of peripheral blood. The study was registered as a clinical trial and conducted in China. TCR sequencing covered about 13 persistent and 20 newly diagnosed Graves' disease patients, about 35 samples in total. Points the paper makes about the study in general: Patients with persistent disease shared more public clonotypes (about 2,900) than newly diagnosed patients did (about 970). As a limitation, the authors acknowledged that the small sample size may reduce accuracy. Sequencing and analysis were limited to the TCR beta chain. Preferential use of TRBV28, TRBJ1-2 and TRBJ2-5 was observed in persistent disease, whereas TRBV20-1 and TRBJ2-1 were favored in newly diagnosed disease. Because the primary lesion, thyroid tissue, could not be accessed, the study looked at peripheral blood alone. Persistent Graves' disease patients showed lower TCR Shannon entropy and fewer highly expanded clones than newly diagnosed patients, suggesting clonal expansion.

Including cysteine and phenylalanine, the CDR3 has 13 amino acids. The kept DNA is CDR3 alone, 39 bases in frame from the first base. The V and J ends are trimmed by 5 bases and 10 bases, leaving 18 bases between them. CDR1 and CDR2 are read off the germline V gene (reference sequence) as SEHNR and FQNEAQ. Explained via the paper, the time point label denotes: newly diagnosed GD, antithyroid drugs for less than 3 months. For both TCR sequencing and RNA sequencing, RNA was extracted from PBMCs in TRIzol. Graves' disease was diagnosed according to American Thyroid Association guidelines. Patients for the study were recruited at an endocrinology department in Xi'an, China. Each patient gave 7.5 to 10 milliliters of peripheral blood, collected in an EDTA anticoagulant tube. PBMCs were isolated by Ficoll Paque Plus density gradient separation without further T cell sorting. An Agilent 2100 Bioanalyzer and agarose gel were used to assess RNA quality, and a NanoDrop 2000 was used to measure RNA concentration.

Receptor libraries were prepared by multiplex PCR. The reads were generated on an Illumina HiSeq 4000. CDR3 regions were amplified by Arm-PCR with iRepertoire HTBI primers to construct TCR beta libraries. Before sequencing, the PCR products underwent gel purification. Concerning the study's data processing: Across samples, fewer than 70 TRBV and 15 or so TRBJ segments were identified and used for gene usage analysis of CDR3 amino acid clonotypes. COPE and FqMerger were used to merge the filtered high-quality paired reads into contigs. Contigs were aligned with BLAST to IMGT TRBV, TRBD and TRBJ reference genes, and CDR3 was defined per IMGT. Clonotypes above 0.1% frequency were classified as highly expanded clones. Shannon entropy was used to measure repertoire diversity, and the Gini coefficient was used to measure V-J evenness. A clonotype found in more than one individual was treated as public. TCRdb reworked the public reads: Q25 trimming with fastp, MiXCR clone assembly, productive beta chains retained. CDR3 protein sequences are deduplicated, and each keeps its most common genes and DNA. These V and J calls originate from TCRdb's pipeline instead of the authors' own analysis. Present in this sample are just over 600,000 distinct CDR3 sequences, around 15% of which were seen just once. The ten largest make up around 19% of the sample.

This same sample was also taken into another study, of T cells in Graves' hyperthyroidism and ophthalmopathy. The second investigation adds: A patient counted as having stable Graves' hyperthyroidism if no progression to ophthalmopathy occurred over 18 months of follow-up. Hyperthyroidism patients were newly diagnosed, had a disease duration of under 2 months, and were aged 18 to 65 years. Patients with uncontrolled infections, other autoimmune diseases, pregnancy or lactation were excluded. Diagnoses were established on the basis of clinical symptoms, serum thyroxine and TRAb, thyroid ultrasound, and orbital computed tomography. A first-round RT-PCR of the TCR CDR3 used the HTBI primer set with the Qiagen OneStep RT-PCR kit. Most expanded thyroid clonotypes (frequency above 0.001) were also detected in blood, a finding suggesting that blood repertoires may reflect thyroid immune responses. In cross-validation, a model built on a 13 V-J signature told ophthalmopathy apart from stable hyperthyroidism with approximately 91% sensitivity and approximately 81% specificity, and in testing the same model reached 80%/75%. In validation, the model predicted progression to ophthalmopathy with about 71% sensitivity and roughly 72% specificity, a median of 6.5 months before onset. To identify distinguishing TCR V-J signatures, a discovery cohort of some 100 patients was used, comprising 43 with Graves' ophthalmopathy and some 60 with stable Graves' hyperthyroidism. An independent validation cohort of under 20 hyperthyroidism patients and about 16 patients who later progressed to ophthalmopathy tested prospective prediction of ophthalmopathy. The 100 or so discovery patients were divided at random into training and test sets in a 7:3 ratio. In six Graves' hyperthyroidism patients, the study also compared T-cell repertoires from thyroid tissue with T-cell repertoires from blood. Following sampling, methimazole starting at 30 mg daily was given to hyperthyroidism patients, and high-dose intravenous methylprednisolone was given to ophthalmopathy patients. Libraries were constructed in a second round of multiplex PCR, after which size selection and purification were carried out. Libraries were sequenced paired-end with 100 bp reads on an Illumina HiSeq2000. SOAPnuke was used to process the raw data, removing reads that contained adapters or uncalled bases, had a mean Phred below 15, or lacked an exact match to the constant primer or identifier. COPE v1.2.5 was used to merge high-quality paired reads, and clonotypes were defined as unique nucleotide sequences. Clonotypes were aligned to IMGT TRBV, TRBD and TRBJ reference segments using MiTCR v1.1. The analysis included only V-J combinations with a frequency above 0.0001, which together covered around 99% of the repertoires. The TCS score was defined as F50 (clonal expansion) divided by E x V (chaos), with BLOSUM62-based TCRdist calculated between CDR3 peptides within each V-J. Welch's t-statistics and random forest reduced roughly 500 V-J features to about 12, which were used in a naive Bayes classifier (R e1071). Sample size was not statistically predetermined, and blinding of investigators to group allocation was not performed. According to the paper, TCR Vbeta CDR3 sequencing was carried out on approximately 140 peripheral blood samples, which came from fewer than 50 ophthalmopathy, about 75 hyperthyroidism and roughly 17 progressor patients.

Specimen: peripheral blood mononuclear cells (PBMCs), collected at new diagnosis, from a patient treated with antithyroid drugs. The sequence is built from TRBV7-9 and TRBJ2-7; a tentative D call is TRBD2 (6 bases match). The receptor's source is a woman aged 25 to 39 with Graves disease. Donor details come from another sample of the same person, matched by shared clones. CDR3 protein: CASSVGGFGTQYF. The DNA reads TGTGCCAGCAGCGTGGGAGGATTCGGCACCCAGTACTTC. The CDR3 plus the reference TRBV7-9 and TRBJ2-7 genes for the other parts give the full variable domain: DTGVSQNPRHKITKRGQNVTFRCDPISEHNRLYWYRQTLGQGPEFLTYFQNEAQLEKSRLLSDRFSAERPKGSFSTLEIQRTEQGDSAMYLCASSVGGFGTQYFGPGTRLTVT.